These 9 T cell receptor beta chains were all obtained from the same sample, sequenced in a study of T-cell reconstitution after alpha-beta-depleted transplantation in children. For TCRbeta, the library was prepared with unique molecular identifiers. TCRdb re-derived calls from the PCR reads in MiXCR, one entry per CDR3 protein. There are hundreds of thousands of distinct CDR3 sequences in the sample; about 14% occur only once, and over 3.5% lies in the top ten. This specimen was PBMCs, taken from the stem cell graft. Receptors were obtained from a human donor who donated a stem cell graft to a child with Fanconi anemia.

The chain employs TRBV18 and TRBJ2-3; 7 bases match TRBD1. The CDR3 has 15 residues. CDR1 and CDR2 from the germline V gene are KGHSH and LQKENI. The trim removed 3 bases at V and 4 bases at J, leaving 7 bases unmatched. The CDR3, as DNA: TGTGCCAGCTCACCGGGACAGCTACTTGCAGATACGCAGTATTTT. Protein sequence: CASSPGQLLADTQYF.

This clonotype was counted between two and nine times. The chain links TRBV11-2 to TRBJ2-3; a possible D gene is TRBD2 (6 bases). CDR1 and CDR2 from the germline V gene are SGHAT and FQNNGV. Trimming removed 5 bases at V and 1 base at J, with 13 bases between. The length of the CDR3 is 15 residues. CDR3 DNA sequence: TGTGCCAGCAGCCACTCTAGCGACGGCACAGATACGCAGTATTTT. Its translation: CASSHSSDGTDTQYF.

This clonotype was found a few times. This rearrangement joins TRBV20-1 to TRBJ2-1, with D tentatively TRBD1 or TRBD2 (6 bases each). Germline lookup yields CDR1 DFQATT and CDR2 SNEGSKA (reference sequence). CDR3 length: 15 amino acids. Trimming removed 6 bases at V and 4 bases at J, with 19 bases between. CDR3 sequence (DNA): TGCAGTGCCAAGAGGGGGGATAGACCATACAATGAGCAGTTCTTC. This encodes CSAKRGDRPYNEQFF.

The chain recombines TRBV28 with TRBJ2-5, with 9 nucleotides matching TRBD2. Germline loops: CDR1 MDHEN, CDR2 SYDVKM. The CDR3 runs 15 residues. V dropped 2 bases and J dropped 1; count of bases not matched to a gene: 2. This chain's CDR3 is CASSLVAGAQETQYF. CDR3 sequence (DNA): TGTGCCAGCAGTTTAGTAGCGGGGGCCCAAGAGACCCAGTACTTC.

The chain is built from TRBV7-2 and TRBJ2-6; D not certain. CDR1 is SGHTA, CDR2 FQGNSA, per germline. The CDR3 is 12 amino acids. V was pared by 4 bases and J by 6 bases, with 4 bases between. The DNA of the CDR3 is TGTGCCAGCAGCTCGCCGGCCAACGTCCTGACTTTC. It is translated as CASSSPANVLTF.

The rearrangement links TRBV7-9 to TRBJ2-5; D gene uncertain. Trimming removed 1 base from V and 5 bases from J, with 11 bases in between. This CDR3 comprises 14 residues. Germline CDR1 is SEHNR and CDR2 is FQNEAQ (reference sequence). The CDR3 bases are TGTGCCAGCAGCTTAGGAACAGTGGAGGAGACCCAGTACTTC. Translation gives CASSLGTVEETQYF.

CDR3: CASSEAFRGGYGYTF. The CDR3 DNA follows: TGTGCCAGCAGTGAAGCGTTCAGGGGGGGCTATGGCTACACCTTC. This rearrangement joins TRBV2 to TRBJ1-2; 7 nucleotides agree with TRBD1. This CDR3 is 15 amino acids long. The germline gives CDR1 SNHLY, CDR2 FYNNEI. With V trimmed by 0 bases and J by 4 bases, 5 bases remained unmatched.

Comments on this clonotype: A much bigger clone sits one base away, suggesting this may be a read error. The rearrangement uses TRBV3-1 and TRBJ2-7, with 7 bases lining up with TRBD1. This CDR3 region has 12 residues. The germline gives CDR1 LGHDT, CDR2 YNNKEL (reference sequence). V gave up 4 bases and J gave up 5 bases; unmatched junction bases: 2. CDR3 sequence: CASSPTGNEQYF. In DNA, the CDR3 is TGTGCCAGCAGCCCGACAGGGAACGAGCAGTACTTC.

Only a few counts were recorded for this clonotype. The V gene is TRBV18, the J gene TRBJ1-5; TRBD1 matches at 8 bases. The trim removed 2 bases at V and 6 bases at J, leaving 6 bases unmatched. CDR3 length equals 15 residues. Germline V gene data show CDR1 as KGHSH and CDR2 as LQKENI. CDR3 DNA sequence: TGTGCCAGCTCACCAGTTCGACAGGGGAGTCAGCCCCAGCATTTT. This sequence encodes CASSPVRQGSQPQHF.